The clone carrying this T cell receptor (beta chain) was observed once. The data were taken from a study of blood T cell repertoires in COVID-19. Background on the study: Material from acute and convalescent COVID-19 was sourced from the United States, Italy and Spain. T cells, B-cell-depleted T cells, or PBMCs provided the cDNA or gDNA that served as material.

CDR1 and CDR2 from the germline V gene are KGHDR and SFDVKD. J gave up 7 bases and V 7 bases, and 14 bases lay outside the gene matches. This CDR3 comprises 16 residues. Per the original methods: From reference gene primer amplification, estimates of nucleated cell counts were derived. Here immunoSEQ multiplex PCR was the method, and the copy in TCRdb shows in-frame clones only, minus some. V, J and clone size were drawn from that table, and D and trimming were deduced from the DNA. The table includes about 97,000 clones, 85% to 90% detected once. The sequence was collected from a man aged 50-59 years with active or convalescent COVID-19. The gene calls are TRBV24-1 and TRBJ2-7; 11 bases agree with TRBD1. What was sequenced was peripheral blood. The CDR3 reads CATSASSGTGGSEQYF. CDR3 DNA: TGTGCCACCAGCGCCAGTTCCGGGACAGGGGGTTCGGAGCAGTACTTC.